The clone carrying this T cell receptor beta chain has only a few counts. This specimen comes from a study of T-cell memory formation after mild COVID-19. Study details: TCR clusters largely stayed donor specific.

TCRdb reprocessed the 5' RACE reads with MiXCR, giving one entry per CDR3 protein. The sample contains under 70,000 distinct CDR3 sequences, 9.3% of which appear only once. The specimen sequenced was PBMCs or a T cell subset sorted from them (not recorded which). The receptor was isolated from a man between 18 and 35 years old who had mild COVID-19 (a few samples of this study predate the infection). Cell type and time point are not known.

The CDR3 DNA sequence: TGCGCCAGCCGCCGTGGGGGGATAGAAGATACGCAGTATTTT. This codes for CASRRGGIEDTQYF. The chain uses TRBV5-1 and TRBJ2-3; D might be TRBD2 (6 bases). The CDR3 is 14 amino acids. Germline CDR1 SGHRS, CDR2 YFSETQ. V gave up 7 bases and J gave up 5 bases, with 17 bases separating them. The variable domain in full, completed from reference TRBV5-1 and TRBJ2-3, reads KAGVTQTPRYLIKTRGQQVTLSCSPISGHRSVSWYQQTPGQGLQFLFEYFSETQRNKGNFPGRFSGRQFSNSRSEMNVSTLELGDSALYLCASRRGGIEDTQYFGPGTRLTVL.